Detailed here is one T cell receptor (beta chain). The antigen remains undetermined. Per the germline V gene, CDR1 is SGHDN and CDR2 is FVKESK. Trimming took off 0 bases at V and 2 bases at J, with 8 bases between the two ends. The CDR3 sequence is 15 residues long. The record originates from a study of cytomegalovirus exposure and HLA in healthy donors. As for the study in general: Among the 400 or so donors who were genotyped, about 80% fell in the genetic ancestry cluster that is associated with self-reported Caucasian donors. The study, taken as a whole, reports: Productive status was seen about 87% or about 30% of the time for most TCR beta V segments in an earlier analysis. TCR beta sequences reportedly predicted most subjects' HLA-A and HLA-B alleles accurately. One variant, a missense change in DCLRE1C, was linked in a later analysis to TCR beta V- and J-gene trimming.

The study ran its PCR with 60 Vbeta and 13 Jbeta primers. Generated by immunoSEQ multiplex PCR, the TCRdb table keeps only in-frame clones and is missing some. The profile shows 99,000 or so clones, 76% of them singletons. This TCR was recovered from a woman aged 18-35 years in good health and CMV-seropositive. What was sequenced was PBMCs. V is TRBV14 and J is TRBJ2-1; D is possibly TRBD2 (5 bases). The CDR3 region is CASSQEGSTYNEQFF. The CDR3 region has the DNA TGTGCCAGCAGCCAAGAAGGGAGTACCTACAATGAGCAGTTCTTC.